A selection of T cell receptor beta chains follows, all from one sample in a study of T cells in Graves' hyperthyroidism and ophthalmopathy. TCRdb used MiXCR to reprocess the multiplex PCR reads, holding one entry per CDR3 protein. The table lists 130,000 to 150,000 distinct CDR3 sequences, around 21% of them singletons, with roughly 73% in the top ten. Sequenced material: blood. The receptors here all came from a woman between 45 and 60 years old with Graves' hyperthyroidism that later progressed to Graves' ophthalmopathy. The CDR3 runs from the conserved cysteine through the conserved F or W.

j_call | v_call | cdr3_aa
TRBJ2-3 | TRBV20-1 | CSAPRGGTDTQYF
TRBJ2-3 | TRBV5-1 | CASSLGESGSDTQYF
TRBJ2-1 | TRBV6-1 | CASSLDGGLREQFF
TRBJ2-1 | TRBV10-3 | CAISVYTGLAGTSSYNEQFF
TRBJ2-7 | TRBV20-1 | CSAVKASSANYEQYF
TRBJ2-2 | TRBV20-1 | CSARPSGRETGELFF
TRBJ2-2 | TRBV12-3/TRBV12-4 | CASSRQGTGELFF
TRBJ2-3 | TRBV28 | CASSFGTLTDTQYF
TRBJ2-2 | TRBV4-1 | CASTGLDTGELFF
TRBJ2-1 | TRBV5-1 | CASSLGALAGVQNEQFF
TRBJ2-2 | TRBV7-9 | CASSNIQGIRTGELFF
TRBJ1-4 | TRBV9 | CASGGGREEKLFF
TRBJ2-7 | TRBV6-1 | CASSAVGNEQYF